Below, one T cell receptor (beta chain) is given with its context. No antigen is known for it. Trimming cost V 3 bases and J 8 bases; bases outside gene matches: 3. CDR3 size: 12 residues. The germline CDR1 and CDR2 sequences are KGHSH and LQKENI. Although they were nominally healthy when sampled, donors likely had unrecorded immune exposures. This sample is part of a study of cytomegalovirus exposure and HLA in healthy donors. On the study more broadly: From about 180 million T cells, an earlier analysis saw 117 million unique TCR beta sequences. Findings and caveats of the study: TCR beta sequences reportedly predicted most subjects' HLA-A and HLA-B alleles accurately. In a later analysis, HLA-associated TCR beta chains were more clonally expanded than equally common others.

PCR amplification relied on 60 Vbeta primers (plus 13 Jbeta primers). The table came from immunoSEQ multiplex PCR; TCRdb's copy has only in-frame clones and leaves some out. The repertoire includes some 140,000 clones, less than 80% of them detected once, and 2.1% sits in the top ten. The V and J genes are TRBV18 and TRBJ1-2; TRBD1 agrees at 7 bases. The receptor's source is a man aged 25-45 years in good health and CMV-seronegative. Specimen: PBMCs. CDR3 bases: TGTGCCAGCTCACCCGGGACAGTCGGCTACACCTTC. It encodes CASSPGTVGYTF. The variable domain in full, with the rest retrieved from reference TRBV18 and TRBJ1-2, is NAGVMQNPRHLVRRRGQEARLRCSPMKGHSHVYWYRQLPEEGLKFMVYLQKENIIDESGMPKERFSAEFPKEGPSILRIQQVVRGDSAAYFCASSPGTVGYTFGSGTRLTVV.